This passage covers 18 T cell receptor beta chains from one sample sequenced in a study of blood T cell repertoires in COVID-19. Sequenced by immunoSEQ multiplex PCR; TCRdb stores in-frame clones only, minus some. This sample has around 85,000 clones, with around nine tenths found just once. Material: PBMCs or T cells enriched from blood (not recorded which). The receptors stem from a woman between 45 and 60 years old with acute COVID-19.

V and J are TRBV6-5 and TRBJ2-3; TRBD2 is a possible D gene (5 bases). The CDR3 sequence is 13 residues long. Looked up from germline, CDR1 is MNHEY and CDR2 is SVGAGI. Between the trimmed V and J ends, which lost 8 bases and 0 bases, there was a span of 9 bases. The CDR3 loop reads CASSERSTDTQYF. CDR3 sequence (DNA): TGTGCCAGCTCCGAGCGGAGCACAGATACGCAGTATTTT.

The rearrangement links TRBV7-9 to TRBJ1-2, with 7 bases matching TRBD1. V lost 0 bases and J lost 4; bases outside the gene matches: 5. Germline CDR1 reads SEHNR; CDR2 reads FQNEAQ (reference sequence). This CDR3 contains 15 residues. The CDR3 spells CASSLAYRGSYGYTF. DNA of the CDR3: TGTGCCAGCAGCTTAGCCTACAGGGGTTCCTATGGCTACACCTTC.

The chain combines TRBV27 with TRBJ2-1, with TRBD1 matching over 11 bases. The CDR3 runs to 14 residues. The germline V gene encodes CDR1 MNHEY and CDR2 SMNVEV (reference sequence). After removal of 6 bases from V and 3 bases from J, the junction contained 1 base not matched to a gene. The CDR3 DNA reads TGTGCCAGCAGGGGACAGGGGGTCTACAATGAGCAGTTCTTC. It yields the protein CASRGQGVYNEQFF.

This chain links TRBV18 with TRBJ1-1, with D possibly being TRBD1 (6 bases). Trimming cost V 3 bases and J 0 bases, with 14 bases left between them. Per the germline V gene, CDR1 is KGHSH and CDR2 is LQKENI. CDR3 size: 16 residues. CDR3 residues: CASSPYRATLNTEAFF. The CDR3 DNA follows: TGTGCCAGCTCACCTTACAGGGCGACATTGAACACTGAAGCTTTCTTT. Supplemented by reference TRBV18 and TRBJ1-1, the full variable domain reads NAGVMQNPRHLVRRRGQEARLRCSPMKGHSHVYWYRQLPEEGLKFMVYLQKENIIDESGMPKERFSAEFPKEGPSILRIQQVVRGDSAAYFCASSPYRATLNTEAFFGQGTRLTVV.

J is TRBJ2-3 and V is TRBV19; 8 bases agree with TRBD2. Trimming at V came to 4 bases and at J to 4 bases, leaving 7 bases not matched to a gene. CDR1 is LNHDA and CDR2 is SQIVND in the germline V gene (reference sequence). The CDR3 has 15 amino acids. The DNA of the CDR3 is TGTGCCAGTAGTACCCCGGGACTAGGGCCAGATACGCAGTATTTT. This translates into CASSTPGLGPDTQYF.

J is TRBJ2-3 and V is TRBV27; perhaps TRBD1 as D (5 bases). The CDR3 spans 14 residues. Trimming stripped 5 bases from V and 2 bases from J, with 11 bases between. The germline gives CDR1 MNHEY, CDR2 SMNVEV (reference sequence). CDR3 sequence reads: CASSPGHPTDTQYF. In DNA form, the CDR3 reads TGTGCCAGCAGTCCCGGACACCCCACAGATACGCAGTATTTT.

This clone was recorded only once. V and J are TRBV29-1 and TRBJ2-3; a weak D match, TRBD2 (6 bases). This CDR3 has 16 amino acids. The germline CDR1 and CDR2 sequences are SQVTM and ANQGSEA. V was pared by 8 bases and J by 3 bases, with 24 bases between. The CDR3 is CSLLKGWGLPTDTQYF. The CDR3 DNA sequence: TGCAGCCTTCTGAAAGGCTGGGGACTCCCAACAGATACGCAGTATTTT.

The chain uses TRBV10-1 and TRBJ2-3; 7 bases map to TRBD1. The V gene's germline CDR1 is WNHNN and CDR2 SYGVQD (reference sequence). J was trimmed by 7 bases and V by 1 base; bases with no gene match: 8. The CDR3 has 15 residues. DNA of the CDR3: TGCGCCAGCAGTGAGTTGAATACAGGGGCCAATACGCAGTATTTT. This sequence encodes CASSELNTGANTQYF.

CDR3 DNA: TGTGCCAGCAGCCGTCGGGAAGTGGAGCAGTTCTTC. Translated: CASSRREVEQFF. The rearrangement joins TRBV7-9 to TRBJ2-1; D may be TRBD2 (5 bases). The V end was cut by 5 bases, the J end by 10 bases, with 12 bases between. This CDR3 is built from 12 residues. Per the germline V gene, CDR1 is SEHNR and CDR2 is FQNEAQ (reference sequence).

This clone occurred once. The V call is TRBV11-2, the J call TRBJ2-7, with no clear D. Trimming shortened V by 0 bases and J by 2 bases, and 14 bases separated the two germline ends. Germline V CDR1 and CDR2: SGHAT, FQNNGV. The CDR3 runs 16 residues. The CDR3 DNA follows: TGTGCCAGCAGCTTAGATTCGGCAGGTTTTACCTACGAGCAGTACTTC. Translation: CASSLDSAGFTYEQYF.

V is TRBV9 and J is TRBJ1-1; D ambiguous. This CDR3 contains 13 residues. Between the trimmed V and J ends, which lost 4 bases and 5 bases, there was a span of 12 bases. Germline V gives CDR1 SGDLS, CDR2 YYNGEE. CDR3 sequence reads: CASSPQLSTEAFF. DNA for the CDR3: TGTGCCAGCAGCCCTCAACTATCTACTGAAGCTTTCTTT.

This sequence joins TRBV5-1 and TRBJ2-5; 7 bases map to TRBD2. CDR3 length equals 15 residues. The V segment lost 0 bases and the J segment 5 bases; nucleotides outside the gene matches: 7. Germline CDR1 SGHRS, CDR2 YFSETQ. CDR3 sequence reads: CASSLDRLALETQYF. Written as DNA, the CDR3 is TGCGCCAGCAGCTTGGATAGACTAGCTTTGGAGACCCAGTACTTC.

For the CDR3, the DNA is TGTGCCTGGAGTGGGCTCGGCAGGGGATTAATGAATTCACCCCTCCACTTT. It specifies CAWSGLGRGLMNSPLHF. This chain joins TRBV30 and TRBJ1-6; the D gene is possibly TRBD1 (6 bases). Germline CDR1 and CDR2: GTSNPN and SVGIG (reference sequence). Trimming took 1 base from V and 7 from J, leaving 20 bases between them. This CDR3 spans 17 amino acids.

This rearrangement joins TRBV7-8 to TRBJ2-6; a possible D gene is TRBD2 (6 bases). The length of the CDR3 is 18 residues. Germline CDR1 and CDR2: SGHVS and FQNEAQ. Trimming removed 1 base from V and 3 bases from J, with 16 bases in between. CDR3 region: CASSLGSGGEFGANVLTF. The CDR3 bases are TGTGCCAGCAGCTTAGGGAGCGGAGGGGAATTTGGGGCCAACGTCCTGACTTTC.

The table lists this clone with a count of one. The J gene is TRBJ2-7, the V gene TRBV19; 8 bases agree with TRBD1. The CDR3 length is 15 residues. The V segment lost 4 bases and the J segment 2 bases; nucleotides outside the gene matches: 7. The germline V gene encodes CDR1 LNHDA and CDR2 SQIVND (reference sequence). The CDR3 spells CASSTTDRGPYEQYF. DNA for the CDR3: TGTGCCAGTAGTACCACCGACAGGGGACCCTACGAGCAGTACTTC.

This chain connects TRBV7-8 to TRBJ2-3, with D unresolved. V was clipped by 1 base and J by 2 bases, with 7 bases between them. The CDR3 covers 14 residues. Looked up from germline, CDR1 is SGHVS and CDR2 is FQNEAQ. The CDR3 is CASSLGAATDTQYF. The CDR3 DNA reads TGTGCCAGCAGCTTAGGCGCGGCCACAGATACGCAGTATTTT.

The chain links TRBV21-1 to TRBJ2-2; TRBD2 is the table's D call, not checked against the DNA. TRBV21-1 is designated a pseudogene. The CDR3 length is 18 residues. The CDR3 coding sequence is TGTGCCAGCAGCAAACCCTCCCCGCGAGGTATTAACACCGGGGAGCTGTTTTTT. Protein product: CASSKPSPRGINTGELFF.

The rearrangement uses TRBV30 and TRBJ2-7; TRBD2 might be the D (7 bases). This CDR3 region has 12 residues. The ends were cut back, 4 bases at V and 7 bases at J, with 14 bases in the middle. Germline V gene data show CDR1 as GTSNPN and CDR2 as SVGIG (reference sequence). The CDR3 here is CAWNRGGGEQYF. CDR3 nucleotide sequence: TGTGCCTGGAATAGAGGGGGAGGGGAGCAGTACTTC.